Following are 17 T cell receptor beta chains from one sample sequenced in a study of CD8+ T cells in alopecia areata. Treatment here: oral pan-JAK inhibitor, 5-10 mg twice daily. RNA was extracted and reverse transcribed into cDNA as the sequencing template. Method: immunoSEQ multiplex PCR; TCRdb's copy keeps in-frame clones and lacks some. This repertoire shows around 160,000 clones, 60% to 75% found once; its top ten account for about 14%. Material: CD4+ T cells sorted from blood, obtained at week 24, from a patient treated with tofacitinib. These receptors originate from a human donor with alopecia areata.

This clone was found a few times. The J gene is TRBJ1-2, the V gene TRBV19; no clear D. The germline V and J ends were trimmed by 3 bases and 5 bases, with 10 bases remaining between them. The CDR3 has 13 amino acids. Germline V gene data show CDR1 as LNHDA and CDR2 as SQIVND (reference sequence). CDR3 sequence: CASSIILLYGYTF. The DNA of the CDR3 is TGTGCCAGTAGTATTATCCTGCTATATGGCTACACCTTC.

V and J are TRBV5-6 and TRBJ2-1, with D perhaps matching TRBD1 or TRBD2 (5 bases each). CDR1 and CDR2 (germline): SGHDT, YYEEEE. The CDR3 is 16 amino acids. The V gene lost 4 bases and the J gene lost 0 bases, with 14 bases spanning the gap. In DNA, the CDR3 is TGTGCCAGCAGCACGTACGGGGCTAGCTCCTACAATGAGCAGTTCTTC. Amino acids: CASSTYGASSYNEQFF.

V gene TRBV6-5 combines with J gene TRBJ2-3, with unresolved D. This CDR3 comprises 11 residues. Germline CDR1 is MNHEY and CDR2 is SVGAGI. Trimming pared 0 bases from V and 9 bases from J, leaving 4 bases between. In DNA, the CDR3 is TGTGCCAGCAGTTACTCGTCCACGCAGTATTTT. Its translation is CASSYSSTQYF.

The DNA for the CDR3 is TGTGCCTGGAGTCGGGCAGCCGATTCACCCCTCCACTTT. This encodes CAWSRAADSPLHF. V is TRBV30 and J is TRBJ1-6, with D unclear. CDR3 size: 13 residues. V was trimmed by 2 bases and J by 8 bases, leaving 10 bases between them. Germline assignment: CDR1 GTSNPN and CDR2 SVGIG (reference sequence).

The CDR3 nucleotides read TGTGCCAGCAGTGAAGTTGGGGGCGCAGGGGAAGCTTTCTTT. It specifies CASSEVGGAGEAFF. The chain recombines TRBV25-1 with TRBJ1-1; perhaps TRBD1 as D (6 bases). V gave up 2 bases and J gave up 8 bases, with 15 bases separating them. The germline V gene encodes CDR1 MGHDK and CDR2 SYGVNS. The length of the CDR3 is 14 residues.

The chain couples TRBV30 to TRBJ1-2; D is undetermined. Germline-derived CDR1 and CDR2 are GTSNPN and SVGIG (reference sequence). The CDR3 consists of 12 residues. Trimming cost V 0 bases and J 7 bases, with 9 bases left between them. The CDR3 reads CAWSVQLSGYTF. CDR3 DNA: TGTGCCTGGAGTGTACAGCTATCTGGCTACACCTTC.

The J gene is TRBJ2-3, the V gene TRBV4-1; possible D gene TRBD2, 5 bases. Trimming removed 5 bases from V and 0 bases from J, with 12 bases in between. The CDR3 is 15 amino acids. Looked up from germline, CDR1 is MGHRA and CDR2 is YSYEKL. The CDR3 here is CASSDRGSSTDTQYF. CDR3 DNA sequence: TGCGCCAGCAGCGACCGGGGATCTAGCACAGATACGCAGTATTTT.

This clone has a handful of counts. The rearrangement joins TRBV6-1 to TRBJ2-2, with 7 bases lining up with TRBD1. The CDR3 sequence is 14 residues long. With 8 bases clipped from V and 0 bases from J, the junction kept 3 bases outside the gene matches. Germline V gene data show CDR1 as MNHNS and CDR2 as SASEGT. CDR3 amino acids: CASEGASNTGELFF. CDR3 DNA sequence: TGTGCCAGCGAGGGGGCCTCGAACACCGGGGAGCTGTTTTTT.

The table lists this clone with a few counts. In DNA form, the CDR3 reads TGTGCCAGCAGCCTCCGGGACAAGTTTCCCACAGATACGCAGTATTTT. Encoded protein: CASSLRDKFPTDTQYF. J is TRBJ2-3 and V is TRBV9; TRBD1 is a possible D gene (6 bases). CDR1 and CDR2 (germline): SGDLS, YYNGEE. The V end was cut by 4 bases, the J end by 2 bases, with 17 bases between. There are 16 residues in the CDR3. The variable domain in full, completed from reference TRBV9 and TRBJ2-3, reads DSGVTQTPKHLITATGQRVTLRCSPRSGDLSVYWYQQSLDQGLQFLIQYYNGEERAKGNILERFSAQQFPDLHSELNLSSLELGDSALYFCASSLRDKFPTDTQYFGPGTRLTVL.

The chain has TRBV15 and TRBJ1-2; no clear D. Germline CDR1 LNHNV, CDR2 YYDKDF (reference sequence). V shed 5 bases and J shed 10 bases, with 20 bases lying between them. This CDR3 has 14 residues. The CDR3 here is CATSGAGGIVHYTF. In nucleotides, the CDR3 is TGTGCCACCAGCGGAGCCGGCGGGATAGTACACTACACCTTC.

The gene calls are TRBV29-1 and TRBJ1-2; D possibly corresponds to TRBD1 (6 bases). Trimming cost V 2 bases and J 2 bases, with 12 bases left between them. This CDR3 has 14 amino acids. CDR1 and CDR2 (germline): SQVTM, ANQGSEA. This CDR3 is CSVEYPRGNYGYTF. The CDR3 bases are TGCAGCGTTGAATACCCCAGGGGAAACTATGGCTACACCTTC.

This clone was counted between two and nine times. V is TRBV5-1 and J is TRBJ2-2; D unresolved. Trimming took off 0 bases at V and 7 bases at J, with 7 bases between the two ends. CDR1 and CDR2 (germline): SGHRS, YFSETQ. CDR3 size: 13 residues. The CDR3 reads CASSLDLNGELFF. For the CDR3, the DNA is TGCGCCAGCAGCTTGGACCTAAACGGGGAGCTGTTTTTT.

The V and J genes are TRBV30 and TRBJ1-2, with D unresolved. Trimming left V 0 bases short and J 5 bases short, with 7 bases between. This CDR3 has 12 residues. The germline V gene has CDR1 GTSNPN and CDR2 SVGIG (reference sequence). In DNA form, the CDR3 reads TGTGCCTGGAGTGTACGCCGTTATGGCTACACCTTC. Translated, it gives CAWSVRRYGYTF.

In regard to this clone: This sample also contains other DNA sequences that code for the same CDR3. V gene TRBV6-5 combines with J gene TRBJ1-6; D is possibly TRBD1 (6 bases). The V end lost 0 bases, the J end lost 8 bases, and 11 bases lay between the germline ends. The CDR3 has 15 amino acids. The germline V gene encodes CDR1 MNHEY and CDR2 SVGAGI. The CDR3 nucleotides are TGTGCCAGCAGTTACTCAGGGCAGGGGTATTCACCCCTCCACTTT. Protein sequence: CASSYSGQGYSPLHF.

This chain uses TRBV30 with TRBJ1-2, with 7 bases aligning to TRBD1. The germline gives CDR1 GTSNPN, CDR2 SVGIG (reference sequence). The CDR3 loop spans 14 amino acids. After removal of 1 base from V and 4 bases from J, the junction contained 6 bases not matched to a gene. The CDR3 loop is CAWSELGGGYGYTF. The CDR3 DNA is TGTGCCTGGAGTGAATTAGGGGGCGGCTATGGCTACACCTTC.

The chain links TRBV4-3 to TRBJ2-2, with 8 bases lining up with TRBD1. Germline assignment: CDR1 LGHNA and CDR2 YSLEER. The CDR3 covers 14 residues. The V and J ends lost 5 bases and 1 base, in that order; junction bases with no gene match: 0. The CDR3: CASSDRGNTGELFF. The CDR3 DNA reads as TGCGCCAGCAGCGACAGGGGGAACACCGGGGAGCTGTTTTTT.

V gene TRBV5-1 combines with J gene TRBJ2-1, with D maybe TRBD2 (6 bases). This CDR3 is built from 17 residues. Germline V lookup: CDR1 SGHRS, CDR2 YFSETQ. Trimming took 2 bases from V and 8 from J, leaving 23 bases between them. The CDR3 region has the DNA TGCGCCAGCAGCTTTTTCCCCGGGACTCAAATAGTTCATGAGCAGTTCTTC. Translated: CASSFFPGTQIVHEQFF.